Shown below are 8 T cell receptor beta chains from a single sample sequenced in a study of T cell responses to AZD1222 COVID-19 vaccine. Sequencing used immunoSEQ multiplex PCR; TCRdb keeps in-frame clones, though not all of them. The sample records about 140,000 clones, around nine tenths being singletons. Sequenced here: peripheral blood, sampled 28 days after the second AZD1222 dose. Receptors originate from an adult who received the AZD1222 COVID-19 vaccine.

V usage is TRBV6-5 and J usage is TRBJ1-2; tentative D call: TRBD1 (5 bases). The V end was cut by 7 bases, the J end by 7 bases, with 16 bases between. This CDR3 has 13 residues. Per the germline V gene, CDR1 is MNHEY and CDR2 is SVGAGI. The CDR3 is CASTHGDSSGYTF. DNA for the CDR3: TGTGCCAGCACCCACGGGGACTCAAGTGGCTACACCTTC.

This clone has a single count. V is TRBV5-8 and J is TRBJ1-5; 7 bases agree with TRBD1. The junction had 6 bases not matched to a gene; V was cut back by 0 bases and J by 6 bases. The CDR3 contains 15 residues. The germline V gene has CDR1 SGHTS and CDR2 YDEGEE. CDR3 residues: CASSLGWTGPQPQHF. For the CDR3, the DNA is TGTGCCAGCAGCTTGGGGTGGACAGGCCCTCAGCCCCAGCATTTT.

The chain combines TRBV7-9 with TRBJ2-7; TRBD1 matches at 7 bases. There are 14 residues in the CDR3. The V gene end was trimmed by 5 bases and the J gene end by 6 bases; junction bases not matched to a gene: 10. Germline V gives CDR1 SEHNR, CDR2 FQNEAQ (reference sequence). The CDR3 DNA sequence: TGTGCCAGCAGCATACACAGGGGTGAGGTCGAGCAGTACTTC. It yields the protein CASSIHRGEVEQYF.

The chain combines TRBV19 with TRBJ1-3; 9 nucleotides align to TRBD1. J lost 4 bases, V lost 7 bases, and 5 bases had no gene match. Germline V gene sequence: CDR1 LNHDA, CDR2 SQIVND (reference sequence). This CDR3 has 14 amino acids. As DNA, the CDR3 is TGTGCCAGTACTTCCACAGGGGGCGGAAACACCATATATTTT. It yields the protein CASTSTGGGNTIYF.

The chain links TRBV11-3 to TRBJ2-1; D is unclear. V lost 1 base and J 1 base, leaving 5 bases between the germline ends. Germline V lookup: CDR1 SGHNT, CDR2 YENEEA. The CDR3 has 14 amino acids. The CDR3 nucleotides read TGTGCCAGCAGCTTAGGGGTTTCCTACAATGAGCAGTTCTTC. It codes for CASSLGVSYNEQFF.

The chain carries TRBV9 and TRBJ1-1; D is ambiguous. The germline V gene has CDR1 SGDLS and CDR2 YYNGEE. CDR3 length: 15 residues. Deletions cut 0 bases from V and 1 base from J, with 10 bases between. In DNA, the CDR3 is TGTGCCAGCAGCGTAGATATTGGCTGGAACACTGAAGCTTTCTTT. It codes for CASSVDIGWNTEAFF.

The chain recombines TRBV6-1 with TRBJ1-3, with TRBD1 as a possible D gene (5 bases). Trimming removed 6 bases at V and 4 bases at J, with 13 bases between. The CDR3 covers 14 residues. CDR1 is MNHNS and CDR2 is SASEGT in the germline V gene. CDR3 region: CASSHRDGGNTIYF. The CDR3 DNA sequence: TGTGCCAGCAGCCATCGGGACGGAGGAAACACCATATATTTT.

The gene calls are TRBV19 and TRBJ1-2; 8 nucleotides line up with TRBD1. This CDR3 is built from 16 residues. Germline V CDR1 and CDR2: LNHDA, SQIVND (reference sequence). After removal of 8 bases from V and 3 bases from J, the junction contained 14 bases not matched to a gene. CDR3 amino acids: CASSSRQGPPYYGYTF. CDR3 DNA: TGTGCCAGTTCCTCCCGACAGGGGCCCCCTTACTATGGCTACACCTTC.